The present entry profiles one TCR beta chain with its context. The entry originates in a study of blood T cell repertoires in COVID-19. The wider study: Some COVID-19 samples were acute and others convalescent; all came from the United States, Italy and Spain. From T cells, B-cell-depleted T cells, or PBMCs came the material, which was cDNA or gDNA.

Authors' methods: Estimated nucleated cell counts came from reference gene primer amplification. TCRdb's table, derived via immunoSEQ multiplex PCR, lists solely in-frame clones and lacks some. For V, J and clone size, that table is used; D and trimming come from the DNA. The sample shows some 300,000 clones, about 88% of them seen only once. Germline values: CDR1 GTSNPN, CDR2 SVGIG (reference sequence). The CDR3 runs to 13 residues. V shed 6 bases, J shed 6 bases, and the junction held 4 bases outside the gene matches. This TCR was sampled from a man aged 65 to 79 with acute or convalescent COVID-19. The genes are TRBV30 and TRBJ2-3; 12 bases are shared with TRBD2. The material sequenced was peripheral blood. The CDR3 loop reads CACTGTSGDTQYF. In DNA form, the CDR3 reads TGTGCCTGTACCGGGACTAGCGGGGATACGCAGTATTTT.